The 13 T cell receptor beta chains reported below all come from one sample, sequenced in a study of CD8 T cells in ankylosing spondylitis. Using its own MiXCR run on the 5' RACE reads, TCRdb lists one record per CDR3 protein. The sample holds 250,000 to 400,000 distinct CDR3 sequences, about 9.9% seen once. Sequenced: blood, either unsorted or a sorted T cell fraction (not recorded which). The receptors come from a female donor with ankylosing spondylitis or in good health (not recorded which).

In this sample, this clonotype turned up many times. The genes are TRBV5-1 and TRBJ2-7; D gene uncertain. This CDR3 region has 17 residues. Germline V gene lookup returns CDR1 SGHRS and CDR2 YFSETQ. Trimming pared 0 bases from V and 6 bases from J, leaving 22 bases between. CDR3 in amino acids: CASSLDGFWTSGSEQYF. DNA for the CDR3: TGCGCCAGCAGCTTGGATGGGTTTTGGACCTCTGGCTCCGAGCAGTACTTC.

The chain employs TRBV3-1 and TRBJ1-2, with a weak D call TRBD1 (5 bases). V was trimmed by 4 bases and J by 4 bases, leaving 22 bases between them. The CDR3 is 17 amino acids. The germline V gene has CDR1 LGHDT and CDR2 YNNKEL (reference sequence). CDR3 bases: TGTGCCAGCAGCCTGGGCAAATCAGGGAGGGATTTCTATGGCTACACCTTC. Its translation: CASSLGKSGRDFYGYTF.

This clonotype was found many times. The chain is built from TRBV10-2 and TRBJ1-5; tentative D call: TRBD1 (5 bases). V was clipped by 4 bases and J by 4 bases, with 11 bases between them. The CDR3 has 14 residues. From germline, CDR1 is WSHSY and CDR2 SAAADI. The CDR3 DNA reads TGCGCCAGCAGTGTGCAGGGAGGTAATCAGCCCCAGCATTTT. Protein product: CASSVQGGNQPQHF.

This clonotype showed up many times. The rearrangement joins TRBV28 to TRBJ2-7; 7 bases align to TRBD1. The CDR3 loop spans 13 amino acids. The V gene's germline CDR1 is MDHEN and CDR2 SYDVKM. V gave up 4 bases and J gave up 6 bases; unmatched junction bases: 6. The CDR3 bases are TGTGCCAGCAGTTCGACAGGGTATGGCGAGCAGTACTTC. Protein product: CASSSTGYGEQYF. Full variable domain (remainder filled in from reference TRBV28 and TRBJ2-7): DVKVTQSSRYLVKRTGEKVFLECVQDMDHENMFWYRQDPGLGLRLIYFSYDVKMKEKGDIPEGYSVSREKKERFSLILESASTNQTSMYLCASSSTGYGEQYFGPGTRLTVT.

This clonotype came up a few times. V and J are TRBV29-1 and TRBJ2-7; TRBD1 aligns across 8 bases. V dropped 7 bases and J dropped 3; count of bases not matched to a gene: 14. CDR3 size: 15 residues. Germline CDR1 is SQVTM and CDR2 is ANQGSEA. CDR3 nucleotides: TGCAGCGCTCAGCGGGCCGGGACAGGACACTACGAGCAGTACTTC. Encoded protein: CSAQRAGTGHYEQYF.

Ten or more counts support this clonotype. The CDR3 sequence is CASSPQGQETQYF. The CDR3 DNA sequence: TGTGCCAGCAGCCCCCAGGGCCAAGAGACCCAGTACTTC. This chain uses TRBV9 with TRBJ2-5; D possibly corresponds to TRBD1 (5 bases). Germline V gives CDR1 SGDLS, CDR2 YYNGEE. Trimming removed 4 bases from V and 1 base from J, with 8 bases in between. The CDR3 loop spans 13 amino acids.

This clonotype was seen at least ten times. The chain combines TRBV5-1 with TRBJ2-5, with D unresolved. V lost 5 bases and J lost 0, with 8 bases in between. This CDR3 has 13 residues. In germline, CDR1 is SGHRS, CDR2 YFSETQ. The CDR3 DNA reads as TGCGCCAGCAGGGGCGCGTACCAAGAGACCCAGTACTTC. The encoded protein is CASRGAYQETQYF.

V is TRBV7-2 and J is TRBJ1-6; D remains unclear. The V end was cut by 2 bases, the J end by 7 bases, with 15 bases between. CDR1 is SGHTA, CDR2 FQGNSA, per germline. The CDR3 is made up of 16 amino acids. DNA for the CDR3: TGTGCCAGCAGCTTATTAGAGGGCGCAGGAAATTCACCCCTCCACTTT. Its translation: CASSLLEGAGNSPLHF.

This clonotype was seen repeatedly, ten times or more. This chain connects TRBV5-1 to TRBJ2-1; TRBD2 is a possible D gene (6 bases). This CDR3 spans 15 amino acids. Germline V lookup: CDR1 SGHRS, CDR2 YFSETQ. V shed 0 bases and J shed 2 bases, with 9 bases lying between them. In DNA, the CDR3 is TGCGCCAGCAGCTTGGACGGGAGCGCCTACAATGAGCAGTTCTTC. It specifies CASSLDGSAYNEQFF.

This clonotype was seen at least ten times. The CDR3 sequence: CASSPTLAGGADTQYF. The DNA of the CDR3 is TGCGCCAGCAGCCCCACACTAGCGGGGGGTGCAGATACGCAGTATTTT. The V and J genes are TRBV5-1 and TRBJ2-3; 12 bases map to TRBD2. V was clipped by 4 bases and J by 4 bases; unmatched bases: 7. Germline-derived CDR1 and CDR2 are SGHRS and YFSETQ. The CDR3 is 16 residues long.

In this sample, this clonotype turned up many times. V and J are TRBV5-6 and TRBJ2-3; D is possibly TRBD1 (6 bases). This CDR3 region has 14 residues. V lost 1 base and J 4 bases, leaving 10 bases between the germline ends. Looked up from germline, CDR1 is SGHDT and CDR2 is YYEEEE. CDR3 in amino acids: CASSLQGLSDTQYF. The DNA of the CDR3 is TGTGCCAGCAGCTTGCAGGGGCTCTCAGATACGCAGTATTTT.

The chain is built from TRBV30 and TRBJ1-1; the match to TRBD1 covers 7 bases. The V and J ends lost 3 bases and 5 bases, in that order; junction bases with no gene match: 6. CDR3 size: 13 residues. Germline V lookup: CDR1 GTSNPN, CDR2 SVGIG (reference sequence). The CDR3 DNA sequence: TGTGCCTGGAGGACGACAGGGAGTACTGAAGCTTTCTTT. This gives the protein CAWRTTGSTEAFF.

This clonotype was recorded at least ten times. CDR3 in amino acids: CSARDLRQGNTEAFF. The DNA of the CDR3 is TGCAGTGCTAGAGACCTCCGACAGGGAAACACTGAAGCTTTCTTT. The rearrangement uses TRBV20-1 and TRBJ1-1; 7 nucleotides align to TRBD1. The CDR3 totals 15 residues. The germline gives CDR1 DFQATT, CDR2 SNEGSKA (reference sequence). V shed 0 bases and J 2 bases; nucleotides not matched to a gene: 6.